What follows describes a single TCR beta chain. The sample originates from a study of T cell changes during pregnancy in multiple sclerosis. CDR1 and CDR2 (germline): LGHNT, FRNRAP. Trimming pared 1 base from V and 9 bases from J, leaving 16 bases between. The CDR3 contains 16 residues. Data came from immunoSEQ multiplex PCR; TCRdb stores just in-frame clones and leaves some out. Counted here are over 50,000 clones, about 90% occurring once; the ten biggest clones make up roughly 0.9%. The sequencing here drew on peripheral blood, taken in the first trimester of pregnancy. This sequence was found in a female donor in good health, enrolled as a control in a pregnancy study. This sequence joins TRBV12-5 and TRBJ1-6; TRBD1 might be the D (6 bases). The DNA of the CDR3 is TGTGCTAGTGGTTTGGACCTAGGGGGAGAGGGTTCACCCCTCCACTTT. It is translated as CASGLDLGGEGSPLHF.